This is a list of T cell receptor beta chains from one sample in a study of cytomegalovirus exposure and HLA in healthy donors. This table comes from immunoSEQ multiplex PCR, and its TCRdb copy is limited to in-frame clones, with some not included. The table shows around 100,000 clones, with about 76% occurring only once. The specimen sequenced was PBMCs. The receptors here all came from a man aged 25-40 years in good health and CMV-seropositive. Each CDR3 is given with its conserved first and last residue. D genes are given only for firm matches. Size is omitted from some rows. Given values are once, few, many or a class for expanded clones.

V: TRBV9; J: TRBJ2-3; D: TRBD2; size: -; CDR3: CASSVESSGGASASDTQYF; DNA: TGTGCCAGCAGCGTAGAGTCCAGCGGGGGGGCCTCAGCATCAGATACGCAGTATTTT
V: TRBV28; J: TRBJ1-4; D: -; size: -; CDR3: CASRWGGENEKLFF; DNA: TGTGCCAGCCGGTGGGGGGGGGAGAATGAAAAACTGTTTTTT
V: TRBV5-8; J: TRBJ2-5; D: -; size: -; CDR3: CASSQSLVSQETQYF; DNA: TGTGCCAGCAGTCAAAGCCTAGTCTCGCAAGAGACCCAGTACTTC
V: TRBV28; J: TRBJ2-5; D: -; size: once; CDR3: CASSGTQETQYF; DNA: TGTGCCAGCAGTGGCACCCAAGAGACCCAGTACTTC
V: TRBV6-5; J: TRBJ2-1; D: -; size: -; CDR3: CASSPWSGQQFF; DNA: TGTGCCAGCAGTCCCTGGAGCGGCCAGCAGTTCTTC
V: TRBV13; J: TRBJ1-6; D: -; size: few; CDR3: CASSFRDIDNSPLHF; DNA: TGTGCCAGCAGCTTCCGGGACATTGATAATTCACCCCTCCACTTT
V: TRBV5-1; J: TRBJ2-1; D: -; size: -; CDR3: CASSPTLAYNEQFF; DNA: TGCGCCAGCAGCCCAACACTAGCCTACAATGAGCAGTTCTTC
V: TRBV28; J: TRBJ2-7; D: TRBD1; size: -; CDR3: CASSYPGQGASYEQYF; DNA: TGTGCCAGCAGTTATCCGGGACAGGGGGCATCCTACGAGCAGTACTTC
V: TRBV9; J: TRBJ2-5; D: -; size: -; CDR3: CASSVVDSQETQYF; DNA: TGTGCCAGCAGCGTAGTGGACAGCCAAGAGACCCAGTACTTC
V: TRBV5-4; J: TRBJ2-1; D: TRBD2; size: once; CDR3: CASSFYSGGKSEQFF; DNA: TGTGCCAGCAGCTTCTATAGCGGGGGGAAATCGGAGCAGTTCTTC
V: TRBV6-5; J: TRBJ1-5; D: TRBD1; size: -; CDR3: CASSPDRGSNQPQHF; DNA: TGTGCCAGCAGCCCGGACAGGGGGAGCAATCAGCCCCAGCATTTT
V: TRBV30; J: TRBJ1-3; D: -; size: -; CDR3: CAWKVAAAGNTIYF; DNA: TGTGCCTGGAAGGTGGCGGCAGCTGGAAACACCATATATTTT
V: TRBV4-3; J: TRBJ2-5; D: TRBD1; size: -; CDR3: CASSQGWTGGVQTQYF; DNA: TGCGCCAGCAGCCAAGGGTGGACAGGGGGCGTCCAGACCCAGTACTTC
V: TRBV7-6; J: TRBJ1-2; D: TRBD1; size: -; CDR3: CASSPGQGANYGYTF; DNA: TGTGCCAGCAGCCCCGGGCAGGGGGCGAACTATGGCTACACCTTC
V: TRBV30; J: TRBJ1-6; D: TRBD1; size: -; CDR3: CAWSGTGDLSPLHF; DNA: TGTGCCTGGAGTGGGACAGGGGACTTGTCACCCCTCCACTTT
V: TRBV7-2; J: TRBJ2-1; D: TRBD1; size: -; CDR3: CASSFQGASYNEQFF; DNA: TGTGCCAGCAGCTTTCAGGGGGCTTCCTACAATGAGCAGTTCTTC
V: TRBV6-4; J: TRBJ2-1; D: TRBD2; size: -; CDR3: CASSDGTSGGNEQFF; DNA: TGTGCCAGCAGTGACGGGACTAGCGGGGGCAATGAGCAGTTCTTC
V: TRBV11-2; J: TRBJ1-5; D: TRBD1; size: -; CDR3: CASSLMGQGRNQPQHF; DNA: TGTGCCAGCAGCTTAATGGGACAGGGTCGCAATCAGCCCCAGCATTTT
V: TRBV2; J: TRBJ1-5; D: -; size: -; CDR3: CASSESLGSQPQHF; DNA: TGTGCCAGCAGTGAAAGCTTGGGGAGTCAGCCCCAGCATTTT
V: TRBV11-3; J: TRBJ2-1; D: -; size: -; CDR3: CASSLDLQLSSYNEQFF; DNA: TGTGCCAGCAGCTTAGATCTACAGCTGAGCTCCTACAATGAGCAGTTCTTC
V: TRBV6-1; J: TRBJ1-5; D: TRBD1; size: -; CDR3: CASSEAWTGVDQPQHF; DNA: TGTGCCAGCAGTGAAGCCTGGACAGGGGTCGATCAGCCCCAGCATTTT
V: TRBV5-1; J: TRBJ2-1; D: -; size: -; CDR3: CASSLGLGTYNEQFF; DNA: TGCGCCAGCAGCTTGGGACTAGGGACCTACAATGAGCAGTTCTTC
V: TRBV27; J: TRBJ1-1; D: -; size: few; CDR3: CASSLSGVGEAFF; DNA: TGTGCCAGCAGTTTATCAGGGGTCGGTGAAGCTTTCTTT
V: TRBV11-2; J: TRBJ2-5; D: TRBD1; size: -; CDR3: CASSLGDRGRQETQYF; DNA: TGTGCCAGCAGCTTAGGGGACAGGGGTCGCCAAGAGACCCAGTACTTC
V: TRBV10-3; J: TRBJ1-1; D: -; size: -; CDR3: CAISGTGLNTEAFF; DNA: TGTGCCATCAGCGGAACAGGGCTGAACACTGAAGCTTTCTTT
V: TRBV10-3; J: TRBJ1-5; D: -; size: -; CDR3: CAISESRSQGGNQPQHF; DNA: TGTGCCATCAGTGAGTCGAGGAGTCAGGGTGGAAATCAGCCCCAGCATTTT
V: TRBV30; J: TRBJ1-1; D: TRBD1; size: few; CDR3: CALTGNMNTEAFF; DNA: TGTGCCTTGACAGGGAACATGAACACTGAAGCTTTCTTT
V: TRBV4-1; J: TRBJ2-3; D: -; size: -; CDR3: CASSQVTPGRTGRTDTQYF; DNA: TGCGCCAGCAGCCAAGTCACCCCAGGGAGGACGGGCCGCACAGATACGCAGTATTTT
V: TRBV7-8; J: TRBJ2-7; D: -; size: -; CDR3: CASSLRRDPAYEQYF; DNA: TGTGCCAGCAGCTTACGACGGGATCCTGCCTACGAGCAGTACTTC
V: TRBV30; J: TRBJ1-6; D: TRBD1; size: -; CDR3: CAWSVPGQGAVSPLHF; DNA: TGTGCCTGGAGTGTGCCGGGACAGGGGGCTGTCTCACCCCTCCACTTT
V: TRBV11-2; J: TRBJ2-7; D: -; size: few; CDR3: CASSLNQGSYEQYF; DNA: TGTGCCAGCAGCTTAAACCAGGGCTCCTACGAGCAGTACTTC
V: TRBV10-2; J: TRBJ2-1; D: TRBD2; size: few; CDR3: CASSQRGSKLNEQFF; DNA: TGCGCCAGCAGCCAGCGGGGGAGCAAGTTGAATGAGCAGTTCTTC
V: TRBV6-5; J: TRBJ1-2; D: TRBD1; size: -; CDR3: CASRPSDRLGGYTF; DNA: TGTGCCAGCAGGCCCTCGGACAGGCTCGGGGGCTACACCTTC
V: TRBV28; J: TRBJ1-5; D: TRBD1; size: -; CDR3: CASSPQGVLGNQPQHF; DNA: TGTGCCAGCAGCCCCCAGGGGGTCCTGGGCAATCAGCCCCAGCATTTT
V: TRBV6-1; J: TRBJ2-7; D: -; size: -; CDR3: CASSEALGRGPGF; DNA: TGTGCCAGCAGTGAAGCGCTAGGTAGGGGCCCGGGCTTC
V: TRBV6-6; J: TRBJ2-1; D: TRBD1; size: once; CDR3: CASSYSRDRGDEQFF; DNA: TGTGCCAGCAGTTACTCTCGGGACAGGGGCGATGAGCAGTTCTTC
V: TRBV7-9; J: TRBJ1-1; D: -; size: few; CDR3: CASSLDLGANTEAFF; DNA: TGTGCCAGCAGCTTAGATCTGGGGGCGAACACTGAAGCTTTCTTT
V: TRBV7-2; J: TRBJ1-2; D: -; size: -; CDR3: CASRGAGNYGYTF; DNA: TGTGCCAGCAGGGGGGCAGGGAACTATGGCTACACCTTC
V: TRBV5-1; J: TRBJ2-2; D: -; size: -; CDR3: CASSTAGPRGTGELFF; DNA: TGCGCCAGCAGCACCGCAGGGCCAAGAGGCACCGGGGAGCTGTTTTTT
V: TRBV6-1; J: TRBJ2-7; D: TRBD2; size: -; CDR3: CASSEGLAGGLSQYF; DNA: TGTGCCAGCAGTGAAGGTTTAGCGGGGGGCTTGTCGCAGTACTTC
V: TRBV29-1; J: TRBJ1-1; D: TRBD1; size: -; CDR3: CSVALGADRADTEAFF; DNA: TGCAGCGTCGCCCTGGGGGCCGACAGGGCTGACACTGAAGCTTTCTTT
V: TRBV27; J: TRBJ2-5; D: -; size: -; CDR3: CASRNRPGTQYF; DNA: TGTGCCAGCAGGAACCGACCGGGGACCCAGTACTTC
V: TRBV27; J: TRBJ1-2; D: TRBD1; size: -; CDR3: CASSGQDYGYTF; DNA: TGTGCCAGCAGTGGACAGGACTATGGCTACACCTTC
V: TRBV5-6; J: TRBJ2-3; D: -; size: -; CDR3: CASSIQITDTQYF; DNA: TGTGCCAGCAGCATCCAGATCACAGATACGCAGTATTTT